The source of this T cell receptor (beta chain) is a study of identical twins (dated by TCRdb to the mid-2010s). Context from the whole study: The study deep-sequenced TCR alpha and beta repertoires from monozygotic twins, unrelated adults of various ages and cord blood to test whether fetal clonotypes persist. To rule out contamination, replicate twin experiments were performed at different times with different library preparation protocols.

The sample holds a few counts of this clonotype. Its antigen is still unknown. The DNA is omitted, as the CDR3 cannot be located on it reliably, and the CDR3 follows TCRdb's listing. The germline V gene provides CDR1 MNHNS and CDR2 SASEGT. The CDR3 goes from the cysteine to the phenylalanine over 15 residues. On the study overall, not on this receptor specifically: The excess sharing between twins in beta out-of-frame sequences was weaker because fewer shared sequences reduced the signal-to-noise ratio. Abundant cord blood beta clonotypes carried fewer insertions; young adult naive repertoires showed a weaker similar trend, while memory repertoires showed none. Compared with coincidental sharing between unrelated individuals, an excess of low generation-probability sequences was observed among out-of-frame TCR alpha sequences shared between twins. Recombination models systematically underestimated out-of-frame TCR alpha sharing in monozygotic twins but agreed with sharing between unrelated individuals. Invariant T cells such as MAIT and iNKT could partly confound zero-insertion analyses, though diverse VJ usage argued against this for most clonotypes. Conclusions relied on cross-sectional statistical analysis, since the same donors could not be followed over many years.

All donors were healthy Caucasians. Three pairs of female monozygotic twins, all aged about 18 to 30 years, made up the twin cohort. The RNA used for TCR libraries was isolated from peripheral blood mononuclear cells. The library was prepared using 5' RACE. Reads for this sample came from an Illumina HiSeq 2000. Template switching added a universal primer binding site, and the final cDNA carried a unique molecular identifier that allowed TCR cDNA molecules to be counted accurately. First-strand cDNA for TCR alpha and beta chains was synthesized from specific primers in the conserved constant-segment region. Each cDNA library was double barcoded, with a SMART-Mk sample barcode plus Illumina barcodes, to control for contamination. TruSeq adapter sequences along with Illumina sample barcodes were introduced in two successive PCR steps. The TCR alpha and beta cDNA libraries were sequenced on the Illumina HiSeq platform using custom primers. Concerning the study's data processing: Unique molecular identifiers were extracted from raw reads with MiGEC, and CDR3 positions were determined with MiXCR. Recombination models were inferred per individual with the repgenHMM and IGoR tools using an EM algorithm. The tcR package in R was used for shared clonotype analysis, with sharing normalized by the product of cloneset sizes. Out-of-frame nonproductive sequences were analyzed to study raw recombination free of thymic and clonal selection effects. TCRdb trimmed public reads at Q25 via fastp, called clones via MiXCR and kept in-frame beta chains. Each CDR3 protein gets just one entry, which takes the most common genes and DNA from the rows behind it. The V and J calls and clone size are TCRdb's, not the authors'. Here the sample has some 560,000 distinct CDR3 sequences; roughly 9.5% occur a single time. 3% of the sample goes to the ten largest clones.

These data are also associated with another study on yellow fever vaccine responses in identical twins. According to the second study: According to the authors, in identical twins the way T cells responded to vaccination appeared partly convergent and partly personalized. In identical twins, the study followed T cell clones that responded to the vaccine with precision.

The specimen sequenced was PBMCs. The rearranged segments are TRBV6-1 and TRBJ2-5; the tabulated D call, TRBD2, remains unverified against the DNA. The source is a woman under 30 in good health. This receptor has the CDR3 CASSDWASGSLQPYF.